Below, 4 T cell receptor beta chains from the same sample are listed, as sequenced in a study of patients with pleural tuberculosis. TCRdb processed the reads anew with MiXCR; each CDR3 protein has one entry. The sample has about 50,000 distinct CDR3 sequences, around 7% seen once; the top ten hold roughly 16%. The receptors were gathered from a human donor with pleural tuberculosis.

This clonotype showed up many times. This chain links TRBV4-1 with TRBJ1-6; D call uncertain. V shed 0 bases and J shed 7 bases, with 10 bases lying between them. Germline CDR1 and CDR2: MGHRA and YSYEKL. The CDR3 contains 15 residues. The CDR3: CASSQESRINSPLHF. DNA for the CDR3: TGCGCCAGCAGCCAAGAGAGCCGGATAAATTCACCCCTCCACTTT.

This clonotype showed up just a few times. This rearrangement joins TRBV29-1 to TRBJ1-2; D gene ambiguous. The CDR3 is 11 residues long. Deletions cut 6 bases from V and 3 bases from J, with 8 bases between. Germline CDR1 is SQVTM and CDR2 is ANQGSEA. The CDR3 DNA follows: TGCAGCGTCTTGGCCGACTATGGCTACACCTTC. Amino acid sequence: CSVLADYGYTF.

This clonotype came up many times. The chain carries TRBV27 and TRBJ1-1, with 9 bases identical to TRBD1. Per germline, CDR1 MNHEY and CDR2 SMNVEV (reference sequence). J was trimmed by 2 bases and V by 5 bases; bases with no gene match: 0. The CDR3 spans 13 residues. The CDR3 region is CASSTGGNTEAFF. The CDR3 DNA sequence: TGTGCCAGCAGTACAGGGGGCAACACTGAAGCTTTCTTT.

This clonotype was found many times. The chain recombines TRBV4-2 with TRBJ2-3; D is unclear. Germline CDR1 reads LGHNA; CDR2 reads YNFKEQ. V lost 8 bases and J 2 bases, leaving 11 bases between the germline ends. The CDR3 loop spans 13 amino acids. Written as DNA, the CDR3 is TGTGCCAGCCACCCCAAGGTCACAGATACGCAGTATTTT. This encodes CASHPKVTDTQYF.